This TCR beta chain was captured in a study of graft-versus-host responses after intestinal transplantation. Sequencing used immunoSEQ multiplex PCR; TCRdb keeps in-frame clones, though not all of them. The sample contains about 120,000 clones, 80% to 95% of which appear only once. About this clone itself: The antigen remains undetermined.

CDR1 and CDR2 (germline): SNHLY, FYNNEI. The CDR3 contains 13 residues. The V segment lost 6 bases and the J segment 8 bases; nucleotides outside the gene matches: 5. Study-wide findings and caveats: GvH clones detected in recipient marrow included some appearing first in ileum or blood.

This sequence was found in a human donor who received an intestinal transplant. This sequence joins TRBV2 and TRBJ2-1; 9 nucleotides align to TRBD2. The material sequenced was unstimulated CD4+ T cells sorted from spleen or lymph node cells, taken before intestinal transplant. CDR3 sequence reads: CASRKTSGHEQFF. CDR3 bases: TGTGCCAGCAGAAAGACTAGCGGACATGAGCAGTTCTTC.